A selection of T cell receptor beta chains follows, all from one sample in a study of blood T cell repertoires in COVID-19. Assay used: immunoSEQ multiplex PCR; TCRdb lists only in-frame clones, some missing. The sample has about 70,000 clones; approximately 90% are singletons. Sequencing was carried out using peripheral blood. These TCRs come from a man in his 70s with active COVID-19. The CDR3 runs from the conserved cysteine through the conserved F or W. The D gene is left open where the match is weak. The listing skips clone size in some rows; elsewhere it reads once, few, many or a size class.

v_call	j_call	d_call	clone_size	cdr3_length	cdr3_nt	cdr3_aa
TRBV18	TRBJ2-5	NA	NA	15	TGTGCCAGCTCACCGGTGGCAGGAGGACAAGAGACCCAGTACTTC	CASSPVAGGQETQYF
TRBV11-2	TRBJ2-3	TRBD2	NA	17	TGTGCCAGCAGCCACAGACTGGCGGGAGGGGCCGGGGATACGCAGTATTTT	CASSHRLAGGAGDTQYF
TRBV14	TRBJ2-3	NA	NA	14	TGTGCCAGCAGCCCAAGCCTGGGCACAGATACGCAGTATTTT	CASSPSLGTDTQYF
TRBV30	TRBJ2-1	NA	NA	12	TGTGCCTGGACCGGGTTGGGGGGTGGGCAGTTCTTC	CAWTGLGGGQFF
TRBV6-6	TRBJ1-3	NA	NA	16	TGTGCCAGCAGTTTTGGCAGGGTGAACTCTGGAAACACCATATATTTT	CASSFGRVNSGNTIYF
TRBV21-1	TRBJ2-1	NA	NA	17	TGTGCCAGCAGCAAAGGCGGGGCCCCGGGTTTGGACAATGAGCAGTTCTTC	CASSKGGAPGLDNEQFF
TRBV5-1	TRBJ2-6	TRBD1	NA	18	TGCGCCAGCAGCTTGGCTGGGACAGGCCGCTCTGGGGCCAACGTCCTGACTTTC	CASSLAGTGRSGANVLTF
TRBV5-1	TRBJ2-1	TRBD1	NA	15	TGCGCCAGCAGCGCCCGGACAGGGCCCTACAATGAGCAGTTCTTC	CASSARTGPYNEQFF
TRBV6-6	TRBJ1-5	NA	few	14	TGTGCCAGCAAGGTGGGGGGGAGCAATCAGCCCCAGCATTTT	CASKVGGSNQPQHF
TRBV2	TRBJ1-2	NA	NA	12	TGTGCCAGCAGTGGGAGCAAAACGGGCTACACCTTC	CASSGSKTGYTF
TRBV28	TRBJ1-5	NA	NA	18	TGTGCCAGCAGTTCTCCGGCGGGGGGGCACCCTAACAATCAGCCCCAGCATTTT	CASSSPAGGHPNNQPQHF
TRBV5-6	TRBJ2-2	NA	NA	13	TGTGCCAGCAGCCTGAGGCCCACCGGGGAGCTGTTTTTT	CASSLRPTGELFF
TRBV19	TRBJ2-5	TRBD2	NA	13	TGTGCCAGTAGTAAGGCGGGGGGGAGATCCCAGTACTTC	CASSKAGGRSQYF
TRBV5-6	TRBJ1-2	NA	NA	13	TGTGCCAGCAGCTTGGTAGCCGGCGGGGGCTACACCTTC	CASSLVAGGGYTF
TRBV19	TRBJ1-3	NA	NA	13	TGTGCCAGTGGAACAGGTACTGGAAACACCATATATTTT	CASGTGTGNTIYF
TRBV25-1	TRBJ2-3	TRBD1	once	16	TGTGCCAGCAGTGAATATTGGGACAGAACCACAGATACGCAGTATTTT	CASSEYWDRTTDTQYF
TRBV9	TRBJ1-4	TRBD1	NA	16	TGTGCCAGCAGCGGGGGAAGGACAGGCCCTTTTGAAAAACTGTTTTTT	CASSGGRTGPFEKLFF
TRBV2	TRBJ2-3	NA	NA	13	TGTGCCAGCAGACCCACACGCACGGATACGCAGTATTTT	CASRPTRTDTQYF
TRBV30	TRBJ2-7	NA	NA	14	TGTGCCTGGAGTTCCTTGGGGGCGTCCTACGAGCAGTACTTC	CAWSSLGASYEQYF
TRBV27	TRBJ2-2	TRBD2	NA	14	TGTGCCAGCAGTTTATTGGTAGCGGGCGGGGAGCTGTTTTTT	CASSLLVAGGELFF
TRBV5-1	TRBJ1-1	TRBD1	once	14	TGCGCCAGCAGCTTGGACAGGGGAAACACTGAAGCTTTCTTT	CASSLDRGNTEAFF
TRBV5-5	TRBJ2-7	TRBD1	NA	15	TGTGCCAGCAGCTTGGTCGGGACAGGACTCTACGAGCAGTACTTC	CASSLVGTGLYEQYF
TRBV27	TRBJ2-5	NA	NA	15	TGTGCCAGCAGTTTATCGGGCACAGTTCCCCAACCCCGGTACTTC	CASSLSGTVPQPRYF
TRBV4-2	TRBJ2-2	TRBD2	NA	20	TGTGCCAGCAGCCAAGAGGGGCAGGTAGCGGGAGTAGGGTCGGCCGGGGAGCTGTTTTTT	CASSQEGQVAGVGSAGELFF
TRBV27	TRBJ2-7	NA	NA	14	TGTGCCAGCAGCCCTACGAGCCCGTCCTACGAGCAGTACTTC	CASSPTSPSYEQYF
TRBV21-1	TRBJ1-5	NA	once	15	TGTGCCAGCAGCAAAGGGCGGAGGGGTGGGCAGCCCCAGCATTTT	CASSKGRRGGQPQHF
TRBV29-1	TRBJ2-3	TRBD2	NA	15	TGCAGCGCCCCGGGACTAGCGGGGGTCACAGATACGCAGTATTTT	CSAPGLAGVTDTQYF
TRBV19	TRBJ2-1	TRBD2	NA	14	TGTGCCAGTAGTGGGGGGAGGGTGCACAATGAGCAGTTCTTC	CASSGGRVHNEQFF
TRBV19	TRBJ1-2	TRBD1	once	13	TGTGCCAGTAGTACCTCAGGGGGCTATGGCTACACCTTC	CASSTSGGYGYTF
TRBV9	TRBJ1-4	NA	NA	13	TGTGCCAGCAGCGGGTCCGGGGAAGAAAAACTGTTTTTT	CASSGSGEEKLFF
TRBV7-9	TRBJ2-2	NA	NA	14	TGTGCCAGCAGCTTTGACACGAACACCGGGGAGCTGTTTTTT	CASSFDTNTGELFF
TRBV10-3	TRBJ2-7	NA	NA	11	TGTGCCATCTCTGGACAGTACGAGCAGTACTTC	CAISGQYEQYF
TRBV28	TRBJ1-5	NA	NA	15	TGTGCCAGCAGAAAAGACAGGTATAGCAATCAGCCCCAGCATTTT	CASRKDRYSNQPQHF
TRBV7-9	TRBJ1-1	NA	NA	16	TGTGCCAGCAGCTTAGCCGGGGGGTTAAGGAACACTGAAGCTTTCTTT	CASSLAGGLRNTEAFF
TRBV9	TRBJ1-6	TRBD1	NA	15	TGTGCCAGCAGCGAGGGGGCGGGACAGAATTCACCCCTCCACTTT	CASSEGAGQNSPLHF
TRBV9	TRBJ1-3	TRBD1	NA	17	TGTGCCAGCAGCGTCGGGGGACAGGGGGCTAGTGGAAACACCATATATTTT	CASSVGGQGASGNTIYF
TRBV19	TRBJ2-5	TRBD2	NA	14	TGTGCCAGTAGCCCCGGGGGGGCGACTGGGACCCAGTACTTC	CASSPGGATGTQYF